In this sample, the clone carrying this T cell receptor (beta chain) is medium-sized. As yet, its antigen is unknown. Profiling relied on immunoSEQ multiplex PCR, and the TCRdb table lists in-frame clones only, not all of them. Among 51,000 or so clones listed, 79% were seen once. The sample belongs to a study of OX40 agonist ivuxolimab in advanced cancers. As for the study in general: An agonistic anti-OX40 (CD134) antibody, ivuxolimab, was used to treat the patients.

Study-wide points: At 0.1 to 3.0 mg/kg and by week 6, CD4+ and CD8+ T cells in the blood had expanded clonally. CD8+ T cells averaged more expanded clones than CD4+. Near-lowest levels of clonal expansion characterized partial responders at 0.1-3.0 mg/kg.

The V and J ends lost 7 bases and 3 bases respectively, with 7 bases between them. Looked up from germline, CDR1 is SNHLY and CDR2 is FYNNEI. This CDR3 is 12 amino acids long. The genes are TRBV2 and TRBJ2-1; D is possibly TRBD2 (6 bases). This sequence was found in an adult with an advanced solid tumor such as melanoma, head and neck, liver or kidney cancer. The sample was CD4+ or CD8+ T cells sorted from blood, taken in a trial of the OX40 agonist ivuxolimab. CDR3 sequence: CASTSDYNEQFF. CDR3 DNA sequence: TGTGCCAGCACTAGCGACTACAATGAGCAGTTCTTC.